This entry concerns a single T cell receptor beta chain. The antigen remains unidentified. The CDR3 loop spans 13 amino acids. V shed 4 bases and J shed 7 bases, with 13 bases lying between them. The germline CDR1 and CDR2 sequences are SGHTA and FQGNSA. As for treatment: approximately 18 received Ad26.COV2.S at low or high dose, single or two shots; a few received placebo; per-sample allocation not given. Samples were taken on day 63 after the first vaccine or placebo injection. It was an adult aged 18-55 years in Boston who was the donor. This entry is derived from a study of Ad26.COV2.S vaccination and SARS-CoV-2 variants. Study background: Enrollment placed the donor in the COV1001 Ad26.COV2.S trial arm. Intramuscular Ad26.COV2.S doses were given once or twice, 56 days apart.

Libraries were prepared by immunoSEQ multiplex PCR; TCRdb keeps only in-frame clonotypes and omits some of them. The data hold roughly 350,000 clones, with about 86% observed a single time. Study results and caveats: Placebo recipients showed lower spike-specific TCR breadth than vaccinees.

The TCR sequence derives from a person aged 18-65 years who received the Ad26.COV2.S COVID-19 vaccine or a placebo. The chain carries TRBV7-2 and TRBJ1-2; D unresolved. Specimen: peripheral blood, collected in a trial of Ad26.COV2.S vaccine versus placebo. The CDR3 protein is CASSSGVGFGYTF. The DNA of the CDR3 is TGTGCCAGCAGCTCCGGCGTTGGGTTTGGCTACACCTTC. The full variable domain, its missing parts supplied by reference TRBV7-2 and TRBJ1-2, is GAGVSQSPSNKVTEKGKDVELRCDPISGHTALYWYRQSLGQGLEFLIYFQGNSAPDKSGLPSDRFSAERTGGSVSTLTIQRTQQEDSAVYLCASSSGVGFGYTFGSGTRLTVV.